This is a list of T cell receptor beta chains from one sample in a study of T cells expressing NK-cell markers. TCRdb re-called the 5' RACE reads; one entry per CDR3 protein, DNA not given. This repertoire includes 300,000 to 450,000 distinct CDR3 sequences. Sample: blood T cells: a sorted CD56 or NKG2C T cell subset, CD4+ or CD8+ T cells, or bulk PBMC T cells (not recorded which). The receptors here all came from a man aged 18-75 years in good health. Both conserved end residues are part of each CDR3. Rows give clone size only sometimes, using once, few, many, or a class for an expanded clone.

V,size,J,CDR3
TRBV9,-,TRBJ2-5,CASSVGMLAGEETQYF
TRBV2,-,TRBJ1-1,CASSETLHRATEAFF
TRBV6-1,-,TRBJ2-1,CASTSKERIREQFF
TRBV12-5,-,TRBJ1-5,CASAGDSSNQPQHF
TRBV12-3/TRBV12-4,-,TRBJ2-5,CASSLASETQYF
TRBV15,-,TRBJ2-5,CATSSLNRQYQETQYF
TRBV12-3/TRBV12-4,-,TRBJ2-3,CASSLSDRDKDTQYF
TRBV20-1,-,TRBJ2-1,CSARDREGVNEQFF
TRBV20-1,-,TRBJ2-1,CSARLQGAGNNEQFF
TRBV19,-,TRBJ2-7,CASSIGGVYGEQYF
TRBV6-5,-,TRBJ2-3,CASSIYRLAGARADTQYF
TRBV18,-,TRBJ2-1,CASSPTKGWFF
TRBV24-1,-,TRBJ2-3,CATSDYAARDTQYF
TRBV6-4,-,TRBJ1-1,CASRPETGAYTEAFF
TRBV5-6,-,TRBJ2-2,CASSSKMAGRTGELFF
TRBV12-3/TRBV12-4,-,TRBJ1-3,CASSLRRDGNTIYF
TRBV7-2,-,TRBJ2-5,CASSPVQETQYF
TRBV28,-,TRBJ2-7,CASKLGQDEQYF
TRBV3-1,-,TRBJ2-4,CASSPGDTLAKNIQYF
TRBV15,medium-sized,TRBJ1-6,CATSRDLGAGGAINSPLHF
TRBV6-8,-,TRBJ2-7,CASSYRDRGLPYEQYF
TRBV5-5,-,TRBJ1-5,CASSPVAYSNQPQHF
TRBV20-1,-,TRBJ2-1,CSASRLAGGGEQFF
TRBV6-2/TRBV6-3,-,TRBJ1-1,CASRRGQGGAEAFF
TRBV7-2,-,TRBJ2-7,CASSSRSGEVYEQYF
TRBV10-3,-,TRBJ1-4,CAISESTATNEKLFF